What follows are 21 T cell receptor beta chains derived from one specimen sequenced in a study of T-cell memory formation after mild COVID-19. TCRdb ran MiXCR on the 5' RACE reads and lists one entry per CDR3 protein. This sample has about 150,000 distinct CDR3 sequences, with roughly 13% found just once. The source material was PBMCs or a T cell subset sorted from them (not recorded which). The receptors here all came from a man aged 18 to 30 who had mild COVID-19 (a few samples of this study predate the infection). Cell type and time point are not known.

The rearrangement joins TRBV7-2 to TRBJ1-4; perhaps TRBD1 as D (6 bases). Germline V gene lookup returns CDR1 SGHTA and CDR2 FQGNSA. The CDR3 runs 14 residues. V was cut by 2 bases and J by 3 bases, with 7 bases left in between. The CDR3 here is CASSLSGANEKLFF. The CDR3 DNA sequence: TGTGCCAGCAGCTTATCAGGGGCTAATGAAAAACTGTTTTTT.

The CDR3 nucleotides are TGTGCCAGCAGCCCCCGTTTTGTAGCCAAAAACATTCAGTACTTC. Its translation: CASSPRFVAKNIQYF. The gene calls are TRBV7-2 and TRBJ2-4; D ambiguous. Per the germline V gene, CDR1 is SGHTA and CDR2 is FQGNSA. The V gene lost 5 bases and the J gene lost 0 bases, with 11 bases spanning the gap. The CDR3 is 15 amino acids.

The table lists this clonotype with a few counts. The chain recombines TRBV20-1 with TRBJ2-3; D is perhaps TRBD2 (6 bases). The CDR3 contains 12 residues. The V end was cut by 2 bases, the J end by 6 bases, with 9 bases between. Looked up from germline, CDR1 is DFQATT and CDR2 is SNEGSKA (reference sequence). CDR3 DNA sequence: TGCAGTGCTAGACTAGCGTACGATACGCAGTATTTT. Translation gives CSARLAYDTQYF.

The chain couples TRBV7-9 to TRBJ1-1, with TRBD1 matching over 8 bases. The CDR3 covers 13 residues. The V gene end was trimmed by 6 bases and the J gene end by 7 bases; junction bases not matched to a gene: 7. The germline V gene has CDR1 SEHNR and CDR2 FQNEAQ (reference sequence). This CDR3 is CASRPGGFGEAFF. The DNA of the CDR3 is TGTGCCAGCAGACCAGGGGGCTTCGGTGAAGCTTTCTTT.

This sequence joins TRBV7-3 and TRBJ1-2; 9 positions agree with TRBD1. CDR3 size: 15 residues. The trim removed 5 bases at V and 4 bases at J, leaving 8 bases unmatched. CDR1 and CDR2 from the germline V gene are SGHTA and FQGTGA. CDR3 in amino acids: CASSPHPTGGYGYTF. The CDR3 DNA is TGTGCCAGCAGCCCACACCCGACAGGGGGCTATGGCTACACCTTC.

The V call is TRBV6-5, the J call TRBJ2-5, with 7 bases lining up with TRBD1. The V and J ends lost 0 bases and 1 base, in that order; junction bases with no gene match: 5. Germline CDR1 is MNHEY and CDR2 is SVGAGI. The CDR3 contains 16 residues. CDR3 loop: CASSYSGTALQETQYF. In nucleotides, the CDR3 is TGTGCCAGCAGTTACTCAGGGACAGCACTCCAAGAGACCCAGTACTTC.

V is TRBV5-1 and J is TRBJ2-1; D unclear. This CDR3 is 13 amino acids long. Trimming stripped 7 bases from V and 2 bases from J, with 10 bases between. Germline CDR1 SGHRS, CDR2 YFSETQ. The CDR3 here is CASGVGTYNEQFF. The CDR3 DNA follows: TGCGCCAGCGGGGTCGGAACCTACAATGAGCAGTTCTTC.

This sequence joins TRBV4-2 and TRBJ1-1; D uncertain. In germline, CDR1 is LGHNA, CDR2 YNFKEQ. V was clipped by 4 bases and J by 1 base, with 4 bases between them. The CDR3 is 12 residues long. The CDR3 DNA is TGTGCCAGCAGCCCACGGAACACTGAAGCTTTCTTT. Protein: CASSPRNTEAFF.

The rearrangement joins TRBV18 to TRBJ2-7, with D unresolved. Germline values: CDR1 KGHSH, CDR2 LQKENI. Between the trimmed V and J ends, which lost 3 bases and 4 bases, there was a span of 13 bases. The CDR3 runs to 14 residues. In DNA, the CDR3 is TGTGCCAGCTCACCGGGGATTGTGGAGTACGAGCAGTACTTC. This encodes CASSPGIVEYEQYF.

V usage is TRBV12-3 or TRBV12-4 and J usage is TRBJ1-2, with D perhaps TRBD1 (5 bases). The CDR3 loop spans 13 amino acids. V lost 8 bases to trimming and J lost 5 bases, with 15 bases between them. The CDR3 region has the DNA TGTGCCAGCTCCTTGGGGACCGGTTATGGCTACACCTTC. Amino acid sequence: CASSLGTGYGYTF.

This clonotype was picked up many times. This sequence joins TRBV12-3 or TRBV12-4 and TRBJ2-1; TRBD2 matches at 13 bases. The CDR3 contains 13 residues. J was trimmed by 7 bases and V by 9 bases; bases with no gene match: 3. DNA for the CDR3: TGTGCCAGAACTAGCGGGGGGGCTAATGAGCAGTTCTTC. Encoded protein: CARTSGGANEQFF.

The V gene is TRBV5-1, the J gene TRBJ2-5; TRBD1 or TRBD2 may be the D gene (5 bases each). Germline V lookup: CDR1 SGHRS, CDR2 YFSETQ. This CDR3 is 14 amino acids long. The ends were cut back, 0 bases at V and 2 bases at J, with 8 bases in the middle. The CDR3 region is CASSLGDGQETQYF. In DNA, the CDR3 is TGCGCCAGCAGCTTGGGGGACGGACAAGAGACCCAGTACTTC.

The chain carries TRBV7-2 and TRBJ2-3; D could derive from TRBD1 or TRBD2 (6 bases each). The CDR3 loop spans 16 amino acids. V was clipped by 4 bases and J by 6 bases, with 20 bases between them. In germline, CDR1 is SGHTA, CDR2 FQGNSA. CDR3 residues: CASSWTFRGAGDTQYF. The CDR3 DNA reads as TGTGCCAGCAGCTGGACCTTTAGGGGGGCCGGGGATACGCAGTATTTT.

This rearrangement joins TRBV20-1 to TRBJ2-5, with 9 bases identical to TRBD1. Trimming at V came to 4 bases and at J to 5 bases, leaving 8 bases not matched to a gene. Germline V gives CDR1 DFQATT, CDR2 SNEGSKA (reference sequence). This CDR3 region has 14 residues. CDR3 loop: CSAMPGQGWETQYF. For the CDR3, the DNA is TGCAGTGCTATGCCTGGACAGGGGTGGGAGACCCAGTACTTC.

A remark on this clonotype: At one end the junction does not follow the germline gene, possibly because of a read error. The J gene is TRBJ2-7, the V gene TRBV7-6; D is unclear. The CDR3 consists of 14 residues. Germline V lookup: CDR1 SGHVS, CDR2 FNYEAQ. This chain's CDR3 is CASSQDISSSEQYF. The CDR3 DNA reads TGTGCCAGCAGCCAAGACATCTCCTCCTCCGAGCAGTACTTC.

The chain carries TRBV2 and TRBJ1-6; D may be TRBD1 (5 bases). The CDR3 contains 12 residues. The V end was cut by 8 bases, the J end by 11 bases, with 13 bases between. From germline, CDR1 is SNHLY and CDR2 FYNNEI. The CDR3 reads CASGALSAPLHF. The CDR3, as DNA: TGTGCCAGCGGGGCGTTGAGTGCACCCCTCCACTTT.

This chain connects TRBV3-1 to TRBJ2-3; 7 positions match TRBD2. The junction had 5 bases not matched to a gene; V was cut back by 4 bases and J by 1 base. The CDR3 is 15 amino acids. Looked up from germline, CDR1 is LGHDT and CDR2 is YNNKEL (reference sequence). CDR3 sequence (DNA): TGTGCCAGCAGCCTTACGGGGGGTCGCACAGATACGCAGTATTTT. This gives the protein CASSLTGGRTDTQYF.

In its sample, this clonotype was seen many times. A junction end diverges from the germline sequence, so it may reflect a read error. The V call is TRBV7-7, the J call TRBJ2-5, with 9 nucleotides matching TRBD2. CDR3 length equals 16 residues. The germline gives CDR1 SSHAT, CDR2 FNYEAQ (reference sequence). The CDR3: CASSLGAGGRGETQYF. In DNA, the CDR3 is TGTGCTAGCAGCTTAGGAGCGGGGGGCCGTGGGGAGACCCAGTACTTC.

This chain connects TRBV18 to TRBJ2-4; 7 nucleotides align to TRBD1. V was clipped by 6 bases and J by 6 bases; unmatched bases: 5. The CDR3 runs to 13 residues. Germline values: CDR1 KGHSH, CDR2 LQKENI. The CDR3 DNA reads TGTGCCAGCTCCACAGGGGATGGAAACATTCAGTACTTC. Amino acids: CASSTGDGNIQYF.

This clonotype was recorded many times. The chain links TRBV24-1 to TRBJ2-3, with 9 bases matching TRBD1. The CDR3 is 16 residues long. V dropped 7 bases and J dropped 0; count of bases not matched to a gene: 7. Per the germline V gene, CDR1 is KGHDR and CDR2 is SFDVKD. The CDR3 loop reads CATSPGTGRSTDTQYF. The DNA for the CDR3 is TGTGCCACCAGCCCCGGGACAGGGCGCAGCACAGATACGCAGTATTTT.

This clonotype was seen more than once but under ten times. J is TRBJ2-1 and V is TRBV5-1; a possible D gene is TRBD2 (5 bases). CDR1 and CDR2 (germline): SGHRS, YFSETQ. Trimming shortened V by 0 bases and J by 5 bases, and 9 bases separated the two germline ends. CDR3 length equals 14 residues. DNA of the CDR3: TGCGCCAGCAGCTTGGCCGAGGGTAACAATGAGCAGTTCTTC. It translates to CASSLAEGNNEQFF.